Listed here are 32 T cell receptor beta chains from one sample, sequenced in a study of T cells after yellow fever vaccination (dated by TCRdb to between 2018 and 2020). According to the study, the label for this sample's treatment or condition signals: live attenuated yellow fever vaccine strain. The library came from 5' RACE. TCRdb lists the instrument as Illumina NovaSeq 6000. TCRdb cleaned the public reads at Q25 with fastp, built clones with MiXCR and kept in-frame beta chains. Each CDR3 protein gets just one entry, which takes the most common genes and DNA from the rows behind it. The sample yields about 340,000 distinct CDR3 sequences; 12% were counted once. 3.2% of the sample belongs to the ten largest clones. Sequencing was performed on CD4+ T cells sorted from PBMCs, taken 15 days after the yellow fever booster vaccination. These receptors originate from a young man who received the YFV17D yellow fever vaccine.

V is TRBV7-2 and J is TRBJ2-5; TRBD2 might be the D (6 bases). Germline V CDR1 and CDR2: SGHTA, FQGNSA. V was clipped by 2 bases and J by 9 bases, with 10 bases between them. The CDR3 is 12 residues long. The chain's CDR3 is CASSLLTGAQYF. Written as DNA, the CDR3 is TGTGCCAGCAGCTTACTTACGGGGGCCCAGTACTTC.

CDR3 in amino acids: CATSDQGTSGGAGEQFF. The DNA for the CDR3 is TGTGCCACCAGTGATCAAGGGACTAGCGGGGGGGCCGGTGAGCAGTTCTTC. V usage is TRBV24-1 and J usage is TRBJ2-1; 16 bases map to TRBD2. V lost 3 bases, J lost 9 bases, and 7 bases stayed unmatched. This CDR3 contains 17 residues. Looked up from germline, CDR1 is KGHDR and CDR2 is SFDVKD.

This chain connects TRBV5-5 to TRBJ1-1; no reliable D call. The CDR3 is made up of 12 amino acids. V was pared by 4 bases and J by 5 bases, with 9 bases between. CDR1 and CDR2 from the germline V gene are SGHKS and YYEKEE (reference sequence). The CDR3 DNA reads as TGTGCCAGCAGCCCCACCCAGACTGAAGCTTTCTTT. Amino acid sequence: CASSPTQTEAFF.

The genes are TRBV7-2 and TRBJ2-5, with D tentatively TRBD2 (6 bases). The V gene lost 2 bases and the J gene lost 4 bases, with 11 bases spanning the gap. Germline V CDR1 and CDR2: SGHTA, FQGNSA. The CDR3 loop spans 14 amino acids. CDR3 protein: CASSLRRLVETQYF. In DNA form, the CDR3 reads TGTGCCAGCAGCTTACGAAGACTAGTAGAGACCCAGTACTTC.

The chain has TRBV4-2 and TRBJ2-1; no clear D. The length of the CDR3 is 15 residues. The ends were cut back, 4 bases at V and 0 bases at J, with 10 bases in the middle. From germline, CDR1 is LGHNA and CDR2 YNFKEQ. This chain's CDR3 is CASSLGSLSYNEQFF. In DNA, the CDR3 is TGTGCCAGCAGCCTGGGCTCCCTCTCCTACAATGAGCAGTTCTTC.

The rearrangement uses TRBV5-1 and TRBJ1-5, with D perhaps TRBD1 (6 bases). The CDR3 loop spans 15 amino acids. V dropped 3 bases and J dropped 1 base, with 11 bases sitting between them. The V gene's germline CDR1 is SGHRS and CDR2 YFSETQ. The CDR3 DNA follows: TGCGCCAGCAGCTCAAATGGACAGAGCAATCAGCCCCAGCATTTT. Amino acid sequence: CASSSNGQSNQPQHF.

This clonotype has more than one count but fewer than ten. The CDR3 is CASSQRTNQETQYF. The CDR3 DNA follows: TGTGCCAGCAGCCAGAGAACGAACCAAGAGACCCAGTACTTC. This chain uses TRBV4-2 with TRBJ2-5; no firm D call. The CDR3 has 14 residues. Germline V gives CDR1 LGHNA, CDR2 YNFKEQ. V was clipped by 3 bases and J by 0 bases, with 8 bases between them.

CDR3 nucleotides: TGTGCCAGCTCCATGGCAGGGGCCACTGAAGCTTTCTTT. This codes for CASSMAGATEAFF. The chain employs TRBV2 and TRBJ1-1; D possibly corresponds to TRBD1 (6 bases). The length of the CDR3 is 13 residues. CDR1 is SNHLY, CDR2 FYNNEI, per germline. Trimming took 8 bases from V and 4 from J, leaving 14 bases between them.

This clonotype was recorded at least ten times. The rearrangement joins TRBV20-1 to TRBJ2-3; maybe TRBD1 (6 bases). CDR3 size: 12 residues. Germline CDR1 is DFQATT and CDR2 is SNEGSKA (reference sequence). The germline V and J ends were trimmed by 5 bases and 3 bases, with 9 bases remaining between them. The CDR3 sequence is CSAGGQTDTQYF. The CDR3 DNA sequence: TGCAGTGCTGGCGGACAGACAGATACGCAGTATTTT.

The V call is TRBV15, the J call TRBJ1-1, with D possibly TRBD1 on 6 matching bases. The ends were cut back, 3 bases at V and 8 bases at J, with 19 bases in the middle. Germline V gives CDR1 LNHNV, CDR2 YYDKDF (reference sequence). The CDR3 is made up of 15 amino acids. Written as DNA, the CDR3 is TGTGCCACCAGCAGCCGCAAACCCCTTCAGGGGGAAGCTTTCTTT. This gives the protein CATSSRKPLQGEAFF.

This clonotype turned up a few times. The CDR3 sequence: CASSYSDAGGRKLFF. In DNA, the CDR3 is TGTGCCAGCAGTTACTCTGACGCCGGGGGGCGGAAACTGTTTTTT. The gene calls are TRBV6-5 and TRBJ1-4; weak D call: TRBD1 (6 bases). Germline values: CDR1 MNHEY, CDR2 SVGAGI. Trimming removed 0 bases from V and 11 bases from J, with 16 bases in between. This CDR3 region has 15 residues.

The chain couples TRBV4-2 to TRBJ2-5, with a possible D match to TRBD2 (6 bases). This CDR3 is built from 17 residues. Germline CDR1 is LGHNA and CDR2 is YNFKEQ. Deletions cut 2 bases from V and 1 base from J, with 17 bases between. The CDR3 region has the DNA TGTGCCAGCAGCCAAAGATGGGGCGGGGCCTCCCAAGAGACCCAGTACTTC. Its protein is CASSQRWGGASQETQYF.

This clonotype turned up a few times. This chain uses TRBV12-3 or TRBV12-4 with TRBJ1-1; D call uncertain. The CDR3 contains 14 residues. The V and J ends lost 2 bases and 3 bases respectively, with 10 bases between them. As DNA, the CDR3 is TGTGCCAGCAGTTTATCCAGTTGGTACACTGAAGCTTTCTTT. This encodes CASSLSSWYTEAFF.

CDR3 sequence (DNA): TGCGCCAGCAGCCACGCCTTTCAAGGACAGGGGAGTGATGAGCAGTTCTTC. Protein: CASSHAFQGQGSDEQFF. This chain links TRBV4-3 with TRBJ2-1, with TRBD1 matching over 9 bases. The V segment lost 3 bases and the J segment 8 bases; nucleotides outside the gene matches: 14. The germline gives CDR1 LGHNA, CDR2 YSLEER. The CDR3 is 17 residues long.

This rearrangement joins TRBV10-3 to TRBJ2-7; D could derive from TRBD1 or TRBD2 (5 bases each). This CDR3 comprises 15 residues. Germline V lookup: CDR1 ENHRY, CDR2 SYGVKD. Trimming pared 5 bases from V and 1 base from J, leaving 15 bases between. DNA for the CDR3: TGTGCCATCAGTCCCGGGGTAGGGGTGTCCTACGAGCAGTACGTC. Its protein is CAISPGVGVSYEQYV.

This clonotype has a handful of counts. The chain employs TRBV20-1 and TRBJ1-2, with 9 nucleotides matching TRBD1. V lost 5 bases and J lost 8; bases outside the gene matches: 6. CDR3 length equals 12 residues. CDR1 and CDR2 from the germline V gene are DFQATT and SNEGSKA (reference sequence). The CDR3 DNA sequence: TGCAGTGCTCATTGGACAGGGGTCGGCTACACCTTC. Its translation is CSAHWTGVGYTF.

This clonotype occurred many times. The V and J genes are TRBV10-3 and TRBJ2-3; no clear D gene. This CDR3 is built from 11 residues. Germline loops: CDR1 ENHRY, CDR2 SYGVKD. V lost 5 bases, J lost 5 bases, and 5 bases lay in between. The CDR3, as DNA: TGTGCCATCAGTAGGGAAGATACGCAGTATTTT. Amino acids: CAISREDTQYF.

The chain has TRBV6-6 and TRBJ2-2; 9 bases map to TRBD1. The V and J ends lost 5 bases and 6 bases, in that order; junction bases with no gene match: 4. The CDR3 runs 14 residues. The germline gives CDR1 MNHNY, CDR2 SVGAGI (reference sequence). The CDR3 nucleotides are TGTGCCAGCAGTACAAGACAGGGGGCCGGGGAGCTGTTTTTT. Protein product: CASSTRQGAGELFF.

This chain connects TRBV7-2 to TRBJ2-5; a weak D match, TRBD2 (5 bases). Trimming removed 8 bases from V and 1 base from J, with 11 bases in between. Germline V gives CDR1 SGHTA, CDR2 FQGNSA. The CDR3 is 13 residues long. CDR3 DNA sequence: TGTGCCAGCGGTCGAGGGTCCCAAGAGACCCAGTACTTC. Translation gives CASGRGSQETQYF.

Only a few counts were recorded for this clonotype. This rearrangement joins TRBV4-1 to TRBJ2-4; 8 bases map to TRBD2. CDR1 MGHRA and CDR2 YSYEKL come from the germline V gene. CDR3 length equals 18 residues. V dropped 6 bases and J dropped 6; count of bases not matched to a gene: 19. The CDR3 DNA follows: TGCGCCAGCAGACCCCGCACGGACGGGACTAGTGAGAGAAACATTCAGTACTTC. Its protein product is CASRPRTDGTSERNIQYF.

The chain joins TRBV11-2 to TRBJ1-2, with TRBD1 identical over 7 bases. V shed 4 bases, J shed 4 bases, and the junction held 12 bases outside the gene matches. The CDR3 is 16 residues long. CDR1 and CDR2 (germline): SGHAT, FQNNGV. CDR3 sequence reads: CASSSVRDRGSYGYTF. The CDR3 DNA reads TGTGCCAGCAGCTCCGTCCGGGACAGAGGGTCCTATGGCTACACCTTC.

This clonotype has more than one count but fewer than ten. J is TRBJ2-7 and V is TRBV6-1; a weak D match, TRBD1 (6 bases). CDR1 and CDR2 from the germline V gene are MNHNS and SASEGT. The CDR3 consists of 16 residues. V dropped 6 bases and J dropped 1 base, with 19 bases sitting between them. This CDR3 reads CASSEQGRRVSYEQYV. The CDR3 bases are TGTGCCAGCAGCGAACAGGGACGGAGAGTATCCTACGAGCAGTACGTC.

The chain is built from TRBV11-2 and TRBJ2-7, with D possibly matching TRBD1 (6 bases). CDR3 length: 13 residues. V was cut by 5 bases and J by 3 bases, with 11 bases left in between. Looked up from germline, CDR1 is SGHAT and CDR2 is FQNNGV. Here the CDR3 reads CASSPDRNYEQYV. In DNA, the CDR3 is TGTGCCAGCAGCCCCGACAGGAACTACGAGCAGTACGTC.

This clonotype was counted between two and nine times. This chain uses TRBV7-2 with TRBJ2-7, with 7 positions matching TRBD1. Losses at the gene ends were 9 bases for V and 2 bases for J; bases not matched to a gene: 7. The CDR3 contains 13 residues. The germline gives CDR1 SGHTA, CDR2 FQGNSA. The CDR3 loop reads CASRQGLPYEQYF. In DNA form, the CDR3 reads TGTGCCAGTAGACAGGGTCTTCCCTACGAGCAGTACTTC. The whole variable domain, remainder taken from reference TRBV7-2 and TRBJ2-7, is GAGVSQSPSNKVTEKGKDVELRCDPISGHTALYWYRQSLGQGLEFLIYFQGNSAPDKSGLPSDRFSAERTGGSVSTLTIQRTQQEDSAVYLCASRQGLPYEQYFGPGTRLTVT.

This clonotype was seen more than once but under ten times. The CDR3 region is CASSIRRGRTDTQYF. The DNA for the CDR3 is TGTGCCAGCAGCATACGGCGGGGGCGCACAGATACGCAGTATTTT. The chain employs TRBV7-2 and TRBJ2-3; D is possibly TRBD2 (7 bases). Trimming removed 5 bases at V and 1 base at J, with 13 bases between. The CDR3 sequence is 15 residues long. Germline CDR1 is SGHTA and CDR2 is FQGNSA. The full variable domain, its missing parts supplied by reference TRBV7-2 and TRBJ2-3, is GAGVSQSPSNKVTEKGKDVELRCDPISGHTALYWYRQSLGQGLEFLIYFQGNSAPDKSGLPSDRFSAERTGGSVSTLTIQRTQQEDSAVYLCASSIRRGRTDTQYFGPGTRLTVL.

The J gene is TRBJ2-1, the V gene TRBV7-2; TRBD1 aligns across 8 bases. V was clipped by 3 bases and J by 4 bases; unmatched bases: 8. Germline V gene data show CDR1 as SGHTA and CDR2 as FQGNSA. This CDR3 has 16 amino acids. Here the CDR3 DNA reads TGTGCCAGCAGCTTGACCCGGGACAGGATATACAATGAGCAGTTCTTC. It encodes CASSLTRDRIYNEQFF.

Details on this clonotype: The CDR3 does not end in the conserved phenylalanine or tryptophan, so this is likely a read error. The rearrangement joins TRBV12-3 or TRBV12-4 to TRBJ2-1, with no clear D. There are 13 residues in the CDR3. The V end was cut by 3 bases, the J end by 7 bases, with 10 bases between. CDR3 coding DNA: TGTGCCAGCAGTTTCCTGGGCGTAAATGAGCAGTTCCTC. Translating gives CASSFLGVNEQFL.

There are a few counts of this clonotype. This chain links TRBV2 with TRBJ1-2, with a tentative D call TRBD1 (6 bases). Trimming pared 4 bases from V and 3 bases from J, leaving 12 bases between. From germline, CDR1 is SNHLY and CDR2 FYNNEI. CDR3 length: 14 residues. The CDR3 DNA reads as TGTGCCAGCAGTGCAACAGGGCTATACTATGGCTACACCTTC. Encoded protein: CASSATGLYYGYTF.

The CDR3 here is CASSGGHNNEQFF. DNA for the CDR3: TGTGCAAGCTCCGGGGGGCACAACAATGAGCAGTTCTTC. The chain joins TRBV2 to TRBJ2-1; possibly TRBD2 for D (7 bases). Looked up from germline, CDR1 is SNHLY and CDR2 is FYNNEI. The CDR3 extends over 13 amino acids.

This clonotype was counted a few times. The rearrangement joins TRBV6-5 to TRBJ1-2; 7 nucleotides line up with TRBD1. The CDR3 spans 15 residues. Per the germline V gene, CDR1 is MNHEY and CDR2 is SVGAGI. Trimming removed 0 bases from V and 4 bases from J; junction bases left unmatched: 5. CDR3 nucleotides: TGTGCCAGCAGTTACTCGAGGGACAGTTCCTATGGCTACACCTTC. This sequence encodes CASSYSRDSSYGYTF.

The chain couples TRBV7-2 to TRBJ2-7; 8 nucleotides match TRBD1. The V gene end was trimmed by 5 bases and the J gene end by 3 bases; junction bases not matched to a gene: 3. There are 13 residues in the CDR3. The germline V gene has CDR1 SGHTA and CDR2 FQGNSA. Here the CDR3 reads CASSKDRVYEQYV. The CDR3 coding sequence is TGTGCCAGCAGCAAGGACAGGGTCTACGAGCAGTACGTC.

This clonotype was seen a few times. The chain recombines TRBV15 with TRBJ1-4, with D perhaps TRBD1 (6 bases). The CDR3 runs to 16 residues. V was cut by 7 bases and J by 0 bases, with 15 bases left in between. Germline CDR1 reads LNHNV; CDR2 reads YYDKDF (reference sequence). The CDR3 DNA reads as TGTGCCACCACTCAGGGGACCCCTTCAACTAATGAAAAACTGTTTTTT. This translates into CATTQGTPSTNEKLFF.